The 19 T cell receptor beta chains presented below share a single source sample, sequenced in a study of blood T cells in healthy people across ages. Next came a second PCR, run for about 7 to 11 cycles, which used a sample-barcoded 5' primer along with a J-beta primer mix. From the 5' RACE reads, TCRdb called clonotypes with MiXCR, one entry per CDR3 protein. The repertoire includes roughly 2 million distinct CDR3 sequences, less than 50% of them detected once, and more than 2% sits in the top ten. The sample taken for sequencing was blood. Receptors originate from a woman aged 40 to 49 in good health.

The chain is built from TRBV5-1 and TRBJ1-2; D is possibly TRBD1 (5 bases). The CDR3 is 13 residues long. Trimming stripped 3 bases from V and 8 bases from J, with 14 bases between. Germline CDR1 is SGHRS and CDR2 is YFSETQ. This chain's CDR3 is CASSSGSGDGYTF. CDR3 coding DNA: TGCGCCAGCAGCTCGGGATCTGGGGACGGCTACACCTTC. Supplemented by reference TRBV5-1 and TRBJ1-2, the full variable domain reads KAGVTQTPRYLIKTRGQQVTLSCSPISGHRSVSWYQQTPGQGLQFLFEYFSETQRNKGNFPGRFSGRQFSNSRSEMNVSTLELGDSALYLCASSSGSGDGYTFGSGTRLTVV.

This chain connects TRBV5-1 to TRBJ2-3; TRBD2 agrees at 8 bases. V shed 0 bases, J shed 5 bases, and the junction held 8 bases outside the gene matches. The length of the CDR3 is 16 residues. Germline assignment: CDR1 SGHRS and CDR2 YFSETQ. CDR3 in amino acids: CASSLEAGGYRDTQYF. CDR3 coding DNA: TGCGCCAGCAGCTTGGAGGCGGGGGGCTACCGAGATACGCAGTATTTT.

The CDR3 DNA is TGTGCCATCAGGGACAGCTATAATGAAAAACTGTTTTTT. Translation gives CAIRDSYNEKLFF. The rearrangement joins TRBV10-3 to TRBJ1-4, with a possible D match to TRBD1 (6 bases). This CDR3 is built from 13 residues. V lost 6 bases to trimming and J lost 4 bases, with 9 bases between them. Germline values: CDR1 ENHRY, CDR2 SYGVKD.

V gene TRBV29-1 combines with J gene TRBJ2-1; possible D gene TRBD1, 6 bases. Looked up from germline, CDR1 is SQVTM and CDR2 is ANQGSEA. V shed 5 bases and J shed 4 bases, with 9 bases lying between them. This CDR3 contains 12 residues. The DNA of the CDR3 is TGCAGCGTTAGTGGACAGTACAATGAGCAGTTCTTC. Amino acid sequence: CSVSGQYNEQFF.

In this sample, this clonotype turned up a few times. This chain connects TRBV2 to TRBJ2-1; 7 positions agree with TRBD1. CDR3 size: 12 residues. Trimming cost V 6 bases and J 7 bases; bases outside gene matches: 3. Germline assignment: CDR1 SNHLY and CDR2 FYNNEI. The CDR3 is CASRDRRNEQFF. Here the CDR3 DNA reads TGTGCCAGCAGGGACAGGAGGAATGAGCAGTTCTTC.

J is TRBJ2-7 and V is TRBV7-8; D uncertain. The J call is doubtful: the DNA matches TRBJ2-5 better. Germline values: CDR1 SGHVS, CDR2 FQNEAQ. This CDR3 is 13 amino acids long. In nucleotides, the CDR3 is TGTGCCAGCAGCTTTTTGGCTGAGAGGACCCAGTACTTC. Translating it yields CASSFLAERTQYF.

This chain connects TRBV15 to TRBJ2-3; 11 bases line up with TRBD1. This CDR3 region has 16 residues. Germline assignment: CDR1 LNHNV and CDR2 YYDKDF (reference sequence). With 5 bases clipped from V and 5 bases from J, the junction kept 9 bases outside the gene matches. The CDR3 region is CATSPGGQGAQDTQYF. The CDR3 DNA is TGTGCCACCAGCCCTGGTGGACAGGGGGCTCAAGATACGCAGTATTTT.

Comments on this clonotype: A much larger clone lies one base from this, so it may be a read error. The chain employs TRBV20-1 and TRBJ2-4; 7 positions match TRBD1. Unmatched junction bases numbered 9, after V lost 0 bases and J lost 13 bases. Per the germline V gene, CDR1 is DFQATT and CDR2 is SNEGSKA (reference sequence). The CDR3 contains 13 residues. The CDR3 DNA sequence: TGCAGTGCTAGAGAGCCGACAGGGCTACAGCAGTACTTC. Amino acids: CSAREPTGLQQYF.

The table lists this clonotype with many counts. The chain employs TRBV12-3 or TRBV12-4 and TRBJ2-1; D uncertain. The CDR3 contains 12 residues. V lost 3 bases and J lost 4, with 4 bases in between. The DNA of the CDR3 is TGTGCCAGCAGTTTCTTGTACAATGAGCAGTTCTTC. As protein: CASSFLYNEQFF.

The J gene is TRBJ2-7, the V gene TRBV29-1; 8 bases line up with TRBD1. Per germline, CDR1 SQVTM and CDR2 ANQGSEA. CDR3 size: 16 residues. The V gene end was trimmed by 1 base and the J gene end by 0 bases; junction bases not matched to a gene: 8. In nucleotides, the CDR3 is TGCAGCGTTGAAGGGACGAGGGACAGGTTCTCCTACGAGCAGTACTTC. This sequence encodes CSVEGTRDRFSYEQYF.

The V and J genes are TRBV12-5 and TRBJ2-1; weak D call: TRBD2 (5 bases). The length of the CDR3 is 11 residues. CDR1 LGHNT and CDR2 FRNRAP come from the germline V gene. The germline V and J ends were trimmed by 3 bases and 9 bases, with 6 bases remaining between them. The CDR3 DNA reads TGTGCTAGTGGTTTAGGACTTGAGCAGTTCTTC. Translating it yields CASGLGLEQFF.

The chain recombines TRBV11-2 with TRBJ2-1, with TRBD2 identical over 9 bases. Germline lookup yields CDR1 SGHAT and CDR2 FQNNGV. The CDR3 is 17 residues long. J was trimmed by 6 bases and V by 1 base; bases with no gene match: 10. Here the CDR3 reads CASSLARAGGYCNEQFF. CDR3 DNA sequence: TGTGCCAGCAGCTTAGCCCGGGCGGGGGGGTACTGCAATGAGCAGTTCTTC.

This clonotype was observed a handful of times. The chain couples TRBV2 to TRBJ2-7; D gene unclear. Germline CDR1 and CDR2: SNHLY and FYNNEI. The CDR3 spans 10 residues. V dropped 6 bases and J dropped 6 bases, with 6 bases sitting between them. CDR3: CASRGFEQYF. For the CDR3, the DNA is TGTGCCAGCAGGGGGTTCGAGCAGTACTTC.

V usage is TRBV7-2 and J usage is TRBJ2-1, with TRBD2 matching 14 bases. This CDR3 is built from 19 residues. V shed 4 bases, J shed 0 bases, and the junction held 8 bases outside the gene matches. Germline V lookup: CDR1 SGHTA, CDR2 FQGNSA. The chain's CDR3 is CASSSGLAGALSSYNEQFF. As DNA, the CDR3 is TGTGCCAGCAGCTCGGGACTAGCGGGGGCCTTAAGCTCCTACAATGAGCAGTTCTTC.

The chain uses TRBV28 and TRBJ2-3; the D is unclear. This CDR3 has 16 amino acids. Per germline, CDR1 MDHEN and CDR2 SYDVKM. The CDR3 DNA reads TGTAGCAGCAGCTTGACCCACCCGGGTATCGCAGATACGCAGTATTTT. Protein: CSSSLTHPGIADTQYF.

The CDR3 DNA follows: TGCAGTGCGCCTAGCGGGGGGGCCGCTGAGCAGTTCTTC. Its protein is CSAPSGGAAEQFF. This rearrangement joins TRBV20-1 to TRBJ2-1; TRBD2 matches at 12 bases. Germline CDR1 and CDR2: DFQATT and SNEGSKA (reference sequence). The junction had 6 bases not matched to a gene; V was cut back by 6 bases and J by 9 bases. The CDR3 runs 13 residues.

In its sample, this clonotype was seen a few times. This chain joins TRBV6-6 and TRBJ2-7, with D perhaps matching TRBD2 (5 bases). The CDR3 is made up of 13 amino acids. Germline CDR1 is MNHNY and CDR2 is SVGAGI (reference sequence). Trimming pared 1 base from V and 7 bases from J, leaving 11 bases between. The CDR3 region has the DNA TGTGCCAGCAGTTACTGGGCAGCGGAAGAGCAGTACTTC. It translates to CASSYWAAEEQYF.

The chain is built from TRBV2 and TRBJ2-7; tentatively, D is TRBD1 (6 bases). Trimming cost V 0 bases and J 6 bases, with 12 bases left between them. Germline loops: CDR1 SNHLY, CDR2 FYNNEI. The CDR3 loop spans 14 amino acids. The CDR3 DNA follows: TGTGCCAGCAGTGAAGCAGTACAGGGCGGCGAGCAGTACTTC. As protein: CASSEAVQGGEQYF.

The CDR3 loop reads CASSFSGSSSYNEQFF. The DNA for the CDR3 is TGTGCCAGCAGCTTCTCCGGGTCCAGCTCCTACAATGAGCAGTTCTTC. The chain combines TRBV5-5 with TRBJ2-1; D not resolved. V lost 2 bases to trimming and J lost 0 bases, with 12 bases between them. This CDR3 has 16 residues. Germline V gene sequence: CDR1 SGHKS, CDR2 YYEKEE (reference sequence).